A single sample is the source of the 27 T cell receptor beta chains below, sequenced in a study of tumor and adjacent non-tumor tissue in lung cancer. No cell sorting was done before RNA was extracted from the tissue. A modified ARM-PCR protocol with three rounds of nested PCR amplified TCRbeta. TCRdb analysed the multiplex PCR reads with MiXCR anew, one entry per CDR3 protein. The table has 100,000 to 120,000 distinct CDR3 sequences, over 75% seen once. Sample: lung tumor tissue. The source is a man aged 65 to 79 with non-small cell lung cancer.

A word on this clonotype: At one end, the junction sequence differs from germline, possibly due to a read error. The chain combines TRBV11-3 with TRBJ2-3; D is perhaps TRBD2 (5 bases). The germline gives CDR1 SGHNT, CDR2 YENEEA. This CDR3 is 15 amino acids long. CDR3 DNA: TGTGCCAGCACCCATCGGGAAGTAAGCACATATACGCAGTATTTC. Protein product: CASTHREVSTYTQYF.

Within the sample, this clonotype is medium-sized. The chain combines TRBV4-1 with TRBJ2-2; 8 nucleotides agree with TRBD1. The CDR3 sequence is 15 residues long. V shed 3 bases, J shed 4 bases, and the junction held 4 bases outside the gene matches. The germline CDR1 and CDR2 sequences are MGHRA and YSYEKL. In nucleotides, the CDR3 is TGCGCCAGCAGCCAGTGGACAGGGCGCACCGGGGAGCTGTTTTTT. Residues: CASSQWTGRTGELFF.

The sample holds one count of this clonotype. The CDR3 nucleotides read TGTGCCAGCAGTTTTGCGGGGACTGCCAGCGGGGAGCTGTTTTTT. Translating it yields CASSFAGTASGELFF. The gene calls are TRBV12-3 or TRBV12-4 and TRBJ2-2; D is perhaps TRBD2 (6 bases). There are 15 residues in the CDR3. V lost 3 bases to trimming and J lost 7 bases, with 15 bases between them.

With regard to this clonotype: Relative to the germline gene, one junction end is altered; a read error may explain this. The J gene is TRBJ1-2, the V gene TRBV6-5; D is possibly TRBD1 (5 bases). This CDR3 region has 14 residues. Germline CDR1 is MNHEY and CDR2 is SVGAGI. As DNA, the CDR3 is TGTGCCAGCAGTTACCTGGGGACGGGCTATGGTTACACCTTC. This codes for CASSYLGTGYGYTF.

With regard to this clonotype: Mismatch with germline at one junction end may stem from a read error. The rearrangement uses TRBV11-2 and TRBJ1-1, with a tentative D call TRBD1 (6 bases). Germline V gives CDR1 SGHAT, CDR2 FQNNGV. CDR3 length: 15 amino acids. This CDR3 is CANSLGSMTGTEAFF. Here the CDR3 DNA reads TGTGCCAACAGCTTAGGTTCGATGACAGGTACTGAAGCTTTCTTT.

On this clonotype: Because the CDR3 is missing its conserved closing phenylalanine or tryptophan, this is likely a read error. It is unclear where the CDR3 begins or ends on the DNA, so no DNA is shown, and the CDR3 is as TCRdb lists it. The chain carries TRBV12-5 and TRBJ2-7; the D call of TRBD1 is as the table states it, not checked on the DNA. Germline CDR1 LGHNT, CDR2 FRNRAP. The CDR3 is 17 residues long, ends included. The CDR3 region is CVSGLFLSGEGTYEQYL.

On this clonotype: The conserved phenylalanine or tryptophan normally closing the CDR3 is absent here, so this likely arose from a read error. The chain is built from TRBV5-1 and TRBJ1-1; perhaps TRBD1 as D (6 bases). Per the germline V gene, CDR1 is SGHRS and CDR2 is YFSETQ. The CDR3 sequence is 14 residues long. The CDR3 region has the DNA TGTGCCAGCAGCAAGGACAGCCAGAACACTGAAGCTTTCTCT. The encoded protein is CASSKDSQNTEAFS.

Concerning this clonotype: The junction and the germline gene differ at one end; a read error may be behind it. The chain recombines TRBV7-8 with TRBJ2-1; D not certain. Germline loops: CDR1 SGHVS, CDR2 FQNEAQ. The CDR3 runs to 14 residues. The CDR3 sequence: CSSSLFQLDDEQFF. The CDR3 region has the DNA TGTTCCAGCAGCTTATTCCAGCTAGACGATGAGCAGTTCTTC.

The chain is built from TRBV10-1 and TRBJ2-3, with 10 bases aligning to TRBD1. Germline V gives CDR1 WNHNN, CDR2 SYGVQD (reference sequence). The CDR3 is 14 residues long. CDR3 in amino acids: CSGRRDRGSDTQYF. CDR3 nucleotide sequence: TGCTCCGGCAGGAGGGACAGGGGTTCGGATACGCAGTATTTT.

This chain connects TRBV5-4 to TRBJ2-3; D remains ambiguous. The J call may not be correct, given that the DNA end is closer to TRBJ1-5. Germline loops: CDR1 SGHNT, CDR2 YYREEE (reference sequence). This CDR3 is 12 amino acids long. The CDR3 sequence: CASSRIGDVQHF. The CDR3 DNA is TGTGCCAGCAGCCGAATAGGTGATGTGCAGCATTTT.

Comment on this clonotype: A junction boundary mismatches the germline segment, possibly from a read error. The V gene is TRBV6-1, the J gene TRBJ2-7, with a weak D call TRBD1 (6 bases). The CDR3 totals 14 residues. The germline CDR1 and CDR2 sequences are MNHNS and SASEGT. CDR3 DNA: TGTGCCAGCAGTGAAGTACAGGGTACAAGGGAGCAGCACTTC. This gives the protein CASSEVQGTREQHF.

To note about this clonotype: A read error may be the cause here, since a much bigger clone is one base away. The chain recombines TRBV7-9 with TRBJ2-4; TRBD2 agrees at 9 bases. The J segment lost 8 bases and the V segment lost 5 bases, leaving 16 bases of the junction unmatched. Germline V CDR1 and CDR2: SEHNR, FQNEAQ (reference sequence). CDR3 size: 17 residues. CDR3 coding DNA: TGTGCCAGCAGCACTTCTCGTTGGGCTAGCGGGGTTGACATTCAGTACTTC. Translated: CASSTSRWASGVDIQYF.

In regard to this clonotype: The junction and the germline gene differ at one end; a read error may be behind it. This chain links TRBV6-5 with TRBJ1-6; D is unresolved. CDR3 size: 14 residues. Germline assignment: CDR1 MNHEY and CDR2 SVGAGI. The CDR3 is CASSYSIEGSPLQF. The CDR3 nucleotides are TGTGCCAGCAGTTACTCGATTGAGGGTTCACCCCTCCAGTTT.

The chain combines TRBV4-2 with TRBJ2-5; D is perhaps TRBD2 (6 bases). The length of the CDR3 is 13 residues. V gave up 5 bases and J gave up 10 bases, with 17 bases separating them. Germline values: CDR1 LGHNA, CDR2 YNFKEQ. The CDR3 sequence: CASSVRWGEFQYF. CDR3 coding DNA: TGTGCCAGCAGCGTGCGATGGGGGGAGTTCCAGTACTTC.

Worth noting for this clonotype: One end of the junction is discordant with germline, which a read error may explain. The chain uses TRBV6-5 and TRBJ1-2; perhaps TRBD1 as D (6 bases). This CDR3 spans 16 amino acids. In germline, CDR1 is MNHEY, CDR2 SVGAGI. CDR3: CASSYSGDTIVYGYTF. CDR3 sequence (DNA): TGTGCCAGTAGTTACTCGGGGGACACCATAGTCTATGGCTACACCTTC.

This clonotype was found many times. V is TRBV29-1 and J is TRBJ2-6; D not resolved. Germline V CDR1 and CDR2: SQVTM, ANQGSEA. Trimming took off 1 base at V and 2 bases at J, with 0 bases between the two ends. The CDR3 is made up of 12 amino acids. This CDR3 is CSVEAGANVLTF. In DNA form, the CDR3 reads TGCAGCGTTGAAGCTGGGGCCAACGTCCTGACTTTC.

In the case of this clonotype: Compared with germline, one end of the junction differs, possibly owing to a read error. This CDR3 is CASRLHVRDWASYYEQFF. Here the CDR3 DNA reads TGCGCCAGCAGATTACATGTGCGGGACTGGGCCTCCTACTATGAGCAGTTCTTC. The genes are TRBV11-2 and TRBJ2-1, with TRBD2 as a possible D gene (6 bases). The CDR3 is made up of 18 amino acids. Germline assignment: CDR1 SGHAT and CDR2 FQNNGV.

As to this clonotype: This could be a read error, since a much larger clone is one nucleotide away. The chain employs TRBV20-1 and TRBJ2-4, with 8 bases fitting TRBD1. The CDR3 is 12 amino acids. Germline assignment: CDR1 DFQATT and CDR2 SNEGSKA (reference sequence). This chain's CDR3 is CSAPTGANIRYF. CDR3 nucleotides: TGCAGTGCTCCGACAGGGGCGAACATTCGGTACTTC.

Comment on this clonotype: This may arise from a read error, as a much more abundant clone is one base away. Here the CDR3 omits its conserved ending phenylalanine or tryptophan, so a read error is the likely source. This chain connects TRBV28 to TRBJ2-7; a possible D gene is TRBD1 (6 bases). V lost 6 bases and J 4 bases, leaving 10 bases between the germline ends. CDR1 is MDHEN, CDR2 SYDVKM, per germline. The CDR3 sequence is 12 residues long. In DNA form, the CDR3 reads TGTGCCAGCAGCCGGGACACGTACGAGCAGTACTTA. Protein sequence: CASSRDTYEQYL.

The chain is built from TRBV4-1 and TRBJ2-3; D not certain. V was clipped by 1 base and J by 5 bases, with 10 bases between them. Germline CDR1 MGHRA, CDR2 YSYEKL. The CDR3 is 14 amino acids. The CDR3 reads CASSQAVYIDTQYF. The CDR3 bases are TGCGCCAGCAGCCAAGCTGTCTATATAGATACGCAGTATTTT.

This clonotype was observed many times. This chain links TRBV28 with TRBJ2-5; the match to TRBD1 covers 7 bases. The CDR3 is 12 amino acids. The V segment lost 2 bases and the J segment 10 bases; nucleotides outside the gene matches: 4. Germline-derived CDR1 and CDR2 are MDHEN and SYDVKM. This CDR3 is CASSLRGLIQYF. CDR3 nucleotide sequence: TGTGCCAGCAGTTTAAGGGGGCTGATCCAGTACTTC.

As to this clonotype: One end of the junction is discordant with germline, which a read error may explain. The chain is built from TRBV4-2 and TRBJ2-7; D not certain. The CDR3 sequence is 12 residues long. Germline CDR1 is LGHNA and CDR2 is YNFKEQ. In DNA, the CDR3 is TGTGCCAGCAGCCAAGATTATCATGAGCTGTACTTC. Its protein is CASSQDYHELYF.

V usage is TRBV6-5 and J usage is TRBJ2-7; the D is unclear. Between the trimmed V and J ends, which lost 3 bases and 2 bases, there was a span of 14 bases. CDR1 and CDR2 from the germline V gene are MNHEY and SVGAGI. The CDR3 extends over 15 amino acids. CDR3 region: CASSYSTGQPYEQYF. The CDR3 bases are TGTGCCAGCAGTTATTCCACTGGGCAGCCCTACGAGCAGTACTTC.

A word on this clonotype: A junction end diverges from the germline sequence, so it may reflect a read error. The chain links TRBV5-1 to TRBJ2-5, with 9 positions matching TRBD1. Germline V gives CDR1 SGHRS, CDR2 YFSETQ. This CDR3 contains 15 residues. CDR3 sequence: CASCFSRTGEETQYF. CDR3 coding DNA: TGCGCCAGCTGCTTCTCCCGGACAGGGGAAGAGACCCAGTACTTC.

As for this clonotype: The junction and the germline gene differ at one end; a read error may be behind it. The chain is built from TRBV7-9 and TRBJ1-4; D not certain. The CDR3 contains 13 residues. Germline CDR1 SEHNR, CDR2 FQNEAQ (reference sequence). CDR3 protein: CGSSSSGNEKLFF. CDR3 DNA sequence: TGCGGCAGCAGTTCTAGCGGTAATGAAAAATTGTTTTTT.

A word on this clonotype: The junction does not match germline at one end; this may be a read error. The chain couples TRBV12-3 or TRBV12-4 to TRBJ2-1; tentatively, D is TRBD1 (6 bases). CDR3 length equals 17 residues. The CDR3 DNA reads TGTGCCAGGAGTTTAGGACAGCCGGTTACATACCACAATGAGCAGTTCTTC. Translated: CARSLGQPVTYHNEQFF.

On this clonotype itself: At one of its ends the junction is not consistent with the germline gene, which may arise from a read error. The chain employs TRBV12-3 or TRBV12-4 and TRBJ2-1; 7 bases line up with TRBD1. This CDR3 is 15 amino acids long. The CDR3 bases are TGTGCCAGCAATCCACAGGGGTTAAGGTACAATGAGCAGTCCTTC. This translates into CASNPQGLRYNEQSF.